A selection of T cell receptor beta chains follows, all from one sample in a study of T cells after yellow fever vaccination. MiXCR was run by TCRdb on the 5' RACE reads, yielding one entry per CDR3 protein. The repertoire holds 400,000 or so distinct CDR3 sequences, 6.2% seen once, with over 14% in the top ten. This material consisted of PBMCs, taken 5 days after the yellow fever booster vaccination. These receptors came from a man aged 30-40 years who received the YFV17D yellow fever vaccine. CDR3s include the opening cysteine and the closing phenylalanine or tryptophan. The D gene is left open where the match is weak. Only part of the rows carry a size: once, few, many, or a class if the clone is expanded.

CDR3 protein: CASSYSPAYRSEQFF; CDR3 DNA: TGTGCCAGCAGTTATTCCCCGGCTTATCGGAGTGAGCAGTTCTTC; clone size: NA; V gene: TRBV6-2/TRBV6-3; D gene: NA; J gene: TRBJ2-1
CDR3 protein: CSTRVLETQYF; CDR3 DNA: TGCAGCACCAGGGTTTTGGAGACCCAGTACTTC; clone size: few; V gene: TRBV20-1; D gene: NA; J gene: TRBJ2-5
CDR3 protein: CASIRQGRETQYF; CDR3 DNA: TGTGCCAGCATCCGGCAGGGTAGAGAGACCCAGTACTTC; clone size: few; V gene: TRBV2; D gene: NA; J gene: TRBJ2-5
CDR3 protein: CATSSQAGGNQPQHF; CDR3 DNA: TGTGCCACCAGCTCCCAAGCCGGGGGGAATCAGCCCCAGCATTTT; clone size: few; V gene: TRBV15; D gene: NA; J gene: TRBJ1-5
CDR3 protein: CASSLGRVEWEQFF; CDR3 DNA: TGTGCCAGCAGCTTGGGCAGGGTGGAATGGGAGCAGTTCTTC; clone size: many; V gene: TRBV7-2; D gene: NA; J gene: TRBJ2-1
CDR3 protein: CASSLAASISSSEQYF; CDR3 DNA: TGTGCCAGCAGTTTAGCGGCCAGCATAAGCTCCTCCGAGCAGTACTTC; clone size: many; V gene: TRBV12-3/TRBV12-4; D gene: NA; J gene: TRBJ2-7
CDR3 protein: CASSSPPGLLQNIQYF; CDR3 DNA: TGTGCCAGCAGCTCCCCGCCGGGACTACTTCAAAACATTCAGTACTTC; clone size: NA; V gene: TRBV13; D gene: TRBD2; J gene: TRBJ2-4
CDR3 protein: CAGTSAYEQYF; CDR3 DNA: TGTGCCGGGACCTCTGCCTACGAGCAGTACTTC; clone size: NA; V gene: TRBV2; D gene: NA; J gene: TRBJ2-7
CDR3 protein: CASSLVQGAGSTEAFF; CDR3 DNA: TGCGCCAGCAGCTTGGTACAGGGGGCAGGTAGCACTGAAGCTTTCTTT; clone size: NA; V gene: TRBV5-1; D gene: TRBD1; J gene: TRBJ1-1
CDR3 protein: CASSNPGTGKSGQYF; CDR3 DNA: TGTGCCAGCAGCAATCCCGGGACAGGGAAGTCTGGGCAGTACTTC; clone size: many; V gene: TRBV11-2; D gene: TRBD1; J gene: TRBJ2-7
CDR3 protein: CASSFQREETQYF; CDR3 DNA: TGCGCCAGCAGCTTTCAAAGGGAAGAGACCCAGTACTTC; clone size: many; V gene: TRBV5-1; D gene: NA; J gene: TRBJ2-5
CDR3 protein: CASSWELITGELFF; CDR3 DNA: TGTGCCAGCAGCTGGGAACTTATTACCGGGGAGCTGTTTTTT; clone size: few; V gene: TRBV7-9; D gene: NA; J gene: TRBJ2-2
CDR3 protein: CASSPAAVYEQYF; CDR3 DNA: TGTGCCAGCAGCCCCGCCGCGGTCTACGAGCAGTACTTC; clone size: few; V gene: TRBV7-9; D gene: NA; J gene: TRBJ2-7